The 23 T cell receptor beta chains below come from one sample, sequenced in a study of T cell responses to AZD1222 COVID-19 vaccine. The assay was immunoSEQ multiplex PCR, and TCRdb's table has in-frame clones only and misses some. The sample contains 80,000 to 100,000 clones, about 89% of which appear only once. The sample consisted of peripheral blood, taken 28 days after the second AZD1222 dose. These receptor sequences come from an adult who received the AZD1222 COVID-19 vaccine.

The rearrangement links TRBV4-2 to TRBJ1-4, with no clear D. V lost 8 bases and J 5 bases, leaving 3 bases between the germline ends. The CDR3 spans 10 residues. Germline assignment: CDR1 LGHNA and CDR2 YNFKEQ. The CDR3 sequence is CASLNEKLFF. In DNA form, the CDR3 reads TGTGCCAGCCTAAATGAAAAACTGTTTTTT.

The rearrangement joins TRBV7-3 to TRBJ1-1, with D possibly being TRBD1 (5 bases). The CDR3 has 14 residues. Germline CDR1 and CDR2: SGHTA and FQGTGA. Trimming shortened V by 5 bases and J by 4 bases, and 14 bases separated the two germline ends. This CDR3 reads CASSPSAGSTEAFF. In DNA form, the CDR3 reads TGTGCCAGCAGCCCAAGCGCAGGGTCCACTGAAGCTTTCTTT.

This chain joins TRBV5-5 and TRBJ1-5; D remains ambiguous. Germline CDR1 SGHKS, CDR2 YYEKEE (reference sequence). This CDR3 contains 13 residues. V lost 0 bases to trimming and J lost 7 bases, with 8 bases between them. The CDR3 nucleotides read TGTGCCAGCAGCTTGGCCCCGGGGCAGCCCCAGCATTTT. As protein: CASSLAPGQPQHF.

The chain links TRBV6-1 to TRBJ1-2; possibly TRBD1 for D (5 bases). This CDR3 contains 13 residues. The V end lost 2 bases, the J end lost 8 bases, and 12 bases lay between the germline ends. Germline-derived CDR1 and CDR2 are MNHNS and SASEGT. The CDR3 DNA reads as TGTGCCAGCAGTGAATTAGGGGTTTACGGCTACACCTTC. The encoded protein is CASSELGVYGYTF.

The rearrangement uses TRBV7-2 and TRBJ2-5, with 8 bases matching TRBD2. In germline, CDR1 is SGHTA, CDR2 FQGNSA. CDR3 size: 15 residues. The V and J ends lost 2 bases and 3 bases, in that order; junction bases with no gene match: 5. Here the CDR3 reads CASSLSSGGKETQYF. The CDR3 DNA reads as TGTGCCAGCAGCTTATCCAGCGGGGGAAAAGAGACCCAGTACTTC.

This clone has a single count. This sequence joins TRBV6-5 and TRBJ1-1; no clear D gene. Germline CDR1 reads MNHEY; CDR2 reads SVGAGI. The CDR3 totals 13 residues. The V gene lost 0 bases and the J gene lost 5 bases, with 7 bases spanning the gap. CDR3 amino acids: CASSYSGGTEAFF. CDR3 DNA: TGTGCCAGCAGTTACTCGGGAGGGACTGAAGCTTTCTTT.

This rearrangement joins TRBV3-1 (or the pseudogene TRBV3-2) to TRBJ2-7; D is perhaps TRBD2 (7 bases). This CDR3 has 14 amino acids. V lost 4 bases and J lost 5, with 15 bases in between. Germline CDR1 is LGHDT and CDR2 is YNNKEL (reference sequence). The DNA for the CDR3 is TGTGCCAGCAGCCTTAAGGGGGGGGGACACGAGCAGTACTTC. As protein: CASSLKGGGHEQYF.

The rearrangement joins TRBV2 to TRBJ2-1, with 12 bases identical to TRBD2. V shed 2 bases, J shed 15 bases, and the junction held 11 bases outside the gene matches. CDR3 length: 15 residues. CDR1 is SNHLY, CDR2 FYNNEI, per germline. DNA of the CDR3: TGTGCCAGCAGTGAAAACCTAGCGGGGGGGGATTGGCGGTTCTTC. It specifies CASSENLAGGDWRFF.

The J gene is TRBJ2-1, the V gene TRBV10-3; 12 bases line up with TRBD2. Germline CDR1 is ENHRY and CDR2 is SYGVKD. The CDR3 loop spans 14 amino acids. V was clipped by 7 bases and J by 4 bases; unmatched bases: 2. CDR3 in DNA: TGTGCCATCAAACTAGCGGGGGGATACAATGAGCAGTTCTTC. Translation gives CAIKLAGGYNEQFF.

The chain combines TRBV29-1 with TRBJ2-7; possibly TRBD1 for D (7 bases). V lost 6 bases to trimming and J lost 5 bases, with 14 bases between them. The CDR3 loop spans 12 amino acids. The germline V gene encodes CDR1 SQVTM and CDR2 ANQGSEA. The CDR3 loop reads CSVQQGRNEQYF. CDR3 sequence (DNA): TGCAGCGTCCAACAGGGGAGGAACGAGCAGTACTTC.

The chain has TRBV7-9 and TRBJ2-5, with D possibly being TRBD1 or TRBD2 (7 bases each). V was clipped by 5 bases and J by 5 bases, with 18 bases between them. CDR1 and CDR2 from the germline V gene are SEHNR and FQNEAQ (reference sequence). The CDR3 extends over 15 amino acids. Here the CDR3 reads CASSPAAGQWETQYF. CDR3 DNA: TGTGCCAGCAGCCCAGCAGCGGGACAGTGGGAGACCCAGTACTTC.

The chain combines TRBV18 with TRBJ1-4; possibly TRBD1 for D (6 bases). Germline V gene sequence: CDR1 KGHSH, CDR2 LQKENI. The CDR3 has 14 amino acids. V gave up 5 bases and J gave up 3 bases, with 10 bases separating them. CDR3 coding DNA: TGTGCCAGCTCAGCAGGGGTTGCTAATGAAAAACTGTTTTTT. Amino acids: CASSAGVANEKLFF.

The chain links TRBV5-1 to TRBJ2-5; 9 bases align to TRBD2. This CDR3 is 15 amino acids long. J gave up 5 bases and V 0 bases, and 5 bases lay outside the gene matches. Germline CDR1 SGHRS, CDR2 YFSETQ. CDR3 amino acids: CASSLAGSGGETQYF. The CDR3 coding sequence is TGCGCCAGCAGCTTGGCGGGTAGCGGGGGCGAGACCCAGTACTTC.

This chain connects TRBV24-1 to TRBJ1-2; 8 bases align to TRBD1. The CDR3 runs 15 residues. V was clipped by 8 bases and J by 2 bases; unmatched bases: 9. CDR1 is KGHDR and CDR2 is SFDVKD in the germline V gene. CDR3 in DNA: TGTGCCACCAATCTTACAGGGGGAACAAACTATGGCTACACCTTC. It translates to CATNLTGGTNYGYTF.

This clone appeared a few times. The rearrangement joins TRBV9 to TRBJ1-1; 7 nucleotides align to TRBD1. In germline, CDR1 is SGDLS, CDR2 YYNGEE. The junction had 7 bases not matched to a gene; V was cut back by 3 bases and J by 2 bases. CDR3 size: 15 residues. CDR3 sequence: CASSAPTGKNTEAFF. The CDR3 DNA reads TGTGCCAGCAGCGCCCCGACAGGGAAAAACACTGAAGCTTTCTTT.

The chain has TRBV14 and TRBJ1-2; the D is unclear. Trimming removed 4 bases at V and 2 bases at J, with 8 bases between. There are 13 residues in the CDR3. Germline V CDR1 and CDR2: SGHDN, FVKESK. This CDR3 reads CASSPPDNYGYTF. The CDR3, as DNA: TGTGCCAGCAGCCCGCCGGACAACTATGGCTACACCTTC.

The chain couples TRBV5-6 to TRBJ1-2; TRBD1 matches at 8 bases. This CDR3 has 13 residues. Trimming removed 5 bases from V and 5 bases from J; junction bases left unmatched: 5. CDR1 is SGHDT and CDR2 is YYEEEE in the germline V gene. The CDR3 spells CASRQGAGYGYTF. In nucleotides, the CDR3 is TGTGCCAGCAGGCAGGGGGCTGGGTATGGCTACACCTTC. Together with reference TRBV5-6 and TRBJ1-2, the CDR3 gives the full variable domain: DAGVTQSPTHLIKTRGQQVTLRCSPKSGHDTVSWYQQALGQGPQFIFQYYEEEERQRGNFPDRFSGHQFPNYSSELNVNALLLGDSALYLCASRQGAGYGYTFGSGTRLTVV.

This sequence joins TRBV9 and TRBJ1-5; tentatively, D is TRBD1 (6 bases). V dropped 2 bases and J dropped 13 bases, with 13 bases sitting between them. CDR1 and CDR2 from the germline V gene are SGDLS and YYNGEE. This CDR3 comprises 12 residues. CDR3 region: CASSVLGGEQHF. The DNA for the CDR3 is TGTGCCAGCAGCGTCTTAGGGGGGGAACAGCATTTT.

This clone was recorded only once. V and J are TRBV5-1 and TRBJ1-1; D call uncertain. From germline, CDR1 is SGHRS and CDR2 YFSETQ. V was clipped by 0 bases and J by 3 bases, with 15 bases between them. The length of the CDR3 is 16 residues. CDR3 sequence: CASSLARVSSHTEAFF. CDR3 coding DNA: TGCGCCAGCAGCTTGGCCAGAGTTTCCTCCCACACTGAAGCTTTCTTT.

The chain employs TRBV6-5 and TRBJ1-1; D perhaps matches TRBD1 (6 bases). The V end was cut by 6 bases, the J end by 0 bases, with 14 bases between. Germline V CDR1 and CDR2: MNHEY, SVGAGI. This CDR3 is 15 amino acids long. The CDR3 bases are TGTGCCAGCAGCGGGACGGGGGGCGTGAACACTGAAGCTTTCTTT. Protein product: CASSGTGGVNTEAFF.

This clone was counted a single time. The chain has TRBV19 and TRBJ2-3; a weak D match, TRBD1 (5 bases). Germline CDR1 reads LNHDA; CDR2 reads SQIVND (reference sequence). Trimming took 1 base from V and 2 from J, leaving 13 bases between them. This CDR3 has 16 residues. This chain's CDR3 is CASSIGGRHFTDTQYF. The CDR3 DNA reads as TGTGCCAGTAGTATAGGGGGCAGGCACTTCACAGATACGCAGTATTTT.

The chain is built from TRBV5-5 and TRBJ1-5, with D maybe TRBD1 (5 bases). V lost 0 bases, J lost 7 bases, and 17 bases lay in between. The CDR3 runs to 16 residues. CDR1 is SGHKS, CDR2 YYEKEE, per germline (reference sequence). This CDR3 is CASSLDGREFWQPQHF. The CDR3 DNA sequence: TGTGCCAGCAGCTTGGACGGCAGGGAGTTTTGGCAGCCCCAGCATTTT.

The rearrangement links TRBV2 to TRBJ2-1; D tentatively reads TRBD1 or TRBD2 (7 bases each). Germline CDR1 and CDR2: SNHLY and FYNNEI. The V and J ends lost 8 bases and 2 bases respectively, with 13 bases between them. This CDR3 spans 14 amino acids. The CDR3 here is CASGRGGPYNEQFF. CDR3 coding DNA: TGTGCCAGCGGCAGGGGGGGCCCCTACAATGAGCAGTTCTTC.